Here is one T cell receptor (beta chain) with its context. Its target is unknown. The sort gate was single viable CD3+CD4+CD8-CD45RO+ cells for memory CD4+ T cells. Per the authors' pipeline: Out-of-frame sequences were removed, leaving 2 million to 2.5 million distinct TCRbeta sequences. Profiled with immunoSEQ multiplex PCR; TCRdb holds only in-frame clones, not every one. That table furnishes V, J and clone size, whereas the DNA furnished D and trimming. The repertoire has tens of thousands of clones, around 79% of them found once; the top ten carry approximately 0.8%. The data belong to a study of memory CD4+ T cells and cytomegalovirus serostatus. Whole-study findings and limits: About 40% of the roughly 150 known CMV-associated TCRbeta sequences appeared in CD4+ memory.

The J segment lost 4 bases and the V segment lost 3 bases, leaving 12 bases of the junction unmatched. Germline-derived CDR1 and CDR2 are LNHDA and SQIVND (reference sequence). The CDR3 is 17 residues long. The specimen was memory CD4+ T cells from blood. This TCR came from an adult in good health and CMV-seronegative. V and J are TRBV19 and TRBJ2-7; 10 nucleotides line up with TRBD1. DNA of the CDR3: TGTGCCAGTAGTATGAGGGGAGCCGGGACAGGGGATTACGAGCAGTACTTC. It is translated as CASSMRGAGTGDYEQYF.